This TCR beta chain appears in the sequencing data of a study of CD8 T cells in ankylosing spondylitis. With molecular barcodes, quantitative 5'-RACE was used to make the TCR beta libraries. TCRdb reprocessed the 5' RACE reads via MiXCR and lists one record per CDR3 protein. The sample records 150,000 to 200,000 distinct CDR3 sequences, more than 9% being singletons. This clonotype has ten or more counts. This CDR3 region has 15 residues. Germline CDR1 SQVTM, CDR2 ANQGSEA. V dropped 6 bases and J dropped 4; count of bases not matched to a gene: 9. Sequenced material: blood, either unsorted or a sorted T cell fraction (not recorded which). This sequence originates from a male donor with ankylosing spondylitis or in good health (not recorded which). The V call is TRBV29-1, the J call TRBJ2-1; TRBD1 matches at 10 bases. CDR3 protein: CSVSLGGQGYNEQFF. CDR3 nucleotide sequence: TGCAGCGTATCCCTAGGGGGACAGGGGTACAATGAGCAGTTCTTC.